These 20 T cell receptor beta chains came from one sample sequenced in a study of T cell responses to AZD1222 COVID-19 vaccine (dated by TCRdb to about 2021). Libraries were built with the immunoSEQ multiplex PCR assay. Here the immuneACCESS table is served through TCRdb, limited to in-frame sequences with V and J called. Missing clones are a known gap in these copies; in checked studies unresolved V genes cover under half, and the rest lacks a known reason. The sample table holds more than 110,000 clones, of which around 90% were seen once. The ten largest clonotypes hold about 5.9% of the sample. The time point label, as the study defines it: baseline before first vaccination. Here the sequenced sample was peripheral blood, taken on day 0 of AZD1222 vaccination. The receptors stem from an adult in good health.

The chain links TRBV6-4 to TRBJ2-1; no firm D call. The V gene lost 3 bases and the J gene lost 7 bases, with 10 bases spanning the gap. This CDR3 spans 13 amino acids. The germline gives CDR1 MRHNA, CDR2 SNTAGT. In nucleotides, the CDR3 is TGTGCCAGCAGTGAGGGTGAGTGGAATGAGCAGTTCTTC. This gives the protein CASSEGEWNEQFF.

The CDR3 loop is CASSEALDEQFF. CDR3 DNA sequence: TGTGCCAGCAGTGAAGCGCTTGATGAGCAGTTCTTC. This chain connects TRBV2 to TRBJ2-1; D gene uncertain. The V gene lost 0 bases and the J gene lost 8 bases, with 5 bases spanning the gap. The CDR3 spans 12 residues. The germline CDR1 and CDR2 sequences are SNHLY and FYNNEI.

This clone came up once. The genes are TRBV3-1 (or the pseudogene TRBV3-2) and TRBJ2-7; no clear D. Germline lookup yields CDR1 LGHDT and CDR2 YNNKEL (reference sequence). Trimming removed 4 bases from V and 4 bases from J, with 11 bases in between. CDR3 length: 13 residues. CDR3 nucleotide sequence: TGTGCCAGCAGCCTCACCCCCAATTACGAGCAGTACTTC. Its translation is CASSLTPNYEQYF.

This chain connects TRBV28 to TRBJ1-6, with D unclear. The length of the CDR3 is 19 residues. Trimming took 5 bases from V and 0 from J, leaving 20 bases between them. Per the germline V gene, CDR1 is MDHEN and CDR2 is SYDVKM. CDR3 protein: CASSIRRGSSSSYNSPLHF. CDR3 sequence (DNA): TGTGCCAGCAGTATACGCCGGGGAAGCTCGAGCTCCTATAATTCACCCCTCCACTTT.

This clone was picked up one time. The CDR3 bases are TGTGCCAGCAGTTTACACGGGACAGTCGATGGCTACACCTTC. It codes for CASSLHGTVDGYTF. V usage is TRBV28 and J usage is TRBJ1-2, with 7 bases identical to TRBD1. Germline V CDR1 and CDR2: MDHEN, SYDVKM. This CDR3 is 14 amino acids long. After removal of 2 bases from V and 6 bases from J, the junction contained 6 bases not matched to a gene.

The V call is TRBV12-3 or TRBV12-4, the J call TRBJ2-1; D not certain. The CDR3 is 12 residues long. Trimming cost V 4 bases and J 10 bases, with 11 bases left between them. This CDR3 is CASSYTRLEQFF. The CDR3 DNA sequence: TGTGCCAGCAGTTACACCCGGCTCGAGCAGTTCTTC.

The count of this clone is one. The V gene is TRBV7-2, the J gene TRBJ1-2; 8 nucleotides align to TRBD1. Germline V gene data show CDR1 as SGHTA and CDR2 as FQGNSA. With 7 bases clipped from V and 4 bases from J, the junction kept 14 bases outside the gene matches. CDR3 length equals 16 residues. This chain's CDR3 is CASTLDRGGFPYGYTF. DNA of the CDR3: TGTGCCAGCACCCTCGACAGGGGAGGATTCCCCTATGGCTACACCTTC. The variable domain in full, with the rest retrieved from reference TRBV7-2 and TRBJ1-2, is GAGVSQSPSNKVTEKGKDVELRCDPISGHTALYWYRQSLGQGLEFLIYFQGNSAPDKSGLPSDRFSAERTGGSVSTLTIQRTQQEDSAVYLCASTLDRGGFPYGYTFGSGTRLTVV.

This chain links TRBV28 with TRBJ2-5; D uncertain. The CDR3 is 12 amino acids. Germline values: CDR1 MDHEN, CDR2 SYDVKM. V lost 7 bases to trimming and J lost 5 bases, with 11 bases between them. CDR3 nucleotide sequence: TGTGCCAGCAATTCGGGCCGGGAGACCCAGTACTTC. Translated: CASNSGRETQYF.

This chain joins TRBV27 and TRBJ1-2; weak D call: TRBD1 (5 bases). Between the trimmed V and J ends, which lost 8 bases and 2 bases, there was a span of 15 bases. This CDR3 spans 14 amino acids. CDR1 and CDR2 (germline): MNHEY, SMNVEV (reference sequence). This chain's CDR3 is CASRARQRNYGYTF. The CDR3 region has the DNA TGTGCCAGCCGGGCTAGACAGCGGAACTATGGCTACACCTTC.

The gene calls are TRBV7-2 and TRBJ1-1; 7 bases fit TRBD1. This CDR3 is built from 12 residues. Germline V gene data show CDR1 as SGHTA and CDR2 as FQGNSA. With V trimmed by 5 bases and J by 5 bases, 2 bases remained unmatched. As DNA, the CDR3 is TGTGCCAGCAGCCAGGGGGGAACTGAAGCTTTCTTT. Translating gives CASSQGGTEAFF.

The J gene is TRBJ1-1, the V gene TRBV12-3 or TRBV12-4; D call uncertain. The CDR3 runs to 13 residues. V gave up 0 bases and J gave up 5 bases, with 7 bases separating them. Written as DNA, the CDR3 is TGTGCCAGCAGTTTAGCCCCAGGAACTGAAGCTTTCTTT. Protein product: CASSLAPGTEAFF.

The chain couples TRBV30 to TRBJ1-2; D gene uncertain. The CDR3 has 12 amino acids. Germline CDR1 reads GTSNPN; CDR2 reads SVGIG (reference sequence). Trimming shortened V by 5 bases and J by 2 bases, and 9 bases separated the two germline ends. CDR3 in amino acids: CAWGRLNYGYTF. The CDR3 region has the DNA TGTGCCTGGGGACGGTTGAACTATGGCTACACCTTC. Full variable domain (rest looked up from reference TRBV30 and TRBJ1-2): SQTIHQWPATLVQPVGSPLSLECTVEGTSNPNLYWYRQAAGRGLQLLFYSVGIGQISSEVPQNLSASRPQDRQFILSSKKLLLSDSGFYLCAWGRLNYGYTFGSGTRLTVV.

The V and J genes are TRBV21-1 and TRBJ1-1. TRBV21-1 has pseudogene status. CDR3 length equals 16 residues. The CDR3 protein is CASSKASSAMNTEAFF. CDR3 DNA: TGTGCCAGCAGCAAAGCATCGTCAGCAATGAACACTGAAGCTTTCTTT.

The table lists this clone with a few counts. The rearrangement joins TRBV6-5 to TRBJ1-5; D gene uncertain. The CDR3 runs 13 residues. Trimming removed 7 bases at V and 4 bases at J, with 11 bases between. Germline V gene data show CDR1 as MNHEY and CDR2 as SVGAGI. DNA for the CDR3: TGTGCCAGCATCCAGAGTCGGAATCAGCCCCAGCATTTT. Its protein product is CASIQSRNQPQHF.

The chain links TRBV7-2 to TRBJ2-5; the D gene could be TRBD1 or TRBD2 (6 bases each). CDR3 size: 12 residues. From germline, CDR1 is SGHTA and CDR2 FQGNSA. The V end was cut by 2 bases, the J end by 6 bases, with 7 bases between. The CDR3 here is CASSLRGQTQYF. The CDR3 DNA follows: TGTGCCAGCAGCTTACGGGGGCAGACCCAGTACTTC.

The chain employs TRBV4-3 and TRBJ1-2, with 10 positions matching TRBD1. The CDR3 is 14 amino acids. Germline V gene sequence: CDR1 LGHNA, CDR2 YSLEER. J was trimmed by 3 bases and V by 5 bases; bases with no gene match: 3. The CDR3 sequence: CASSFGQGDYGYTF. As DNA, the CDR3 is TGCGCCAGCAGCTTCGGACAGGGGGACTATGGCTACACCTTC.

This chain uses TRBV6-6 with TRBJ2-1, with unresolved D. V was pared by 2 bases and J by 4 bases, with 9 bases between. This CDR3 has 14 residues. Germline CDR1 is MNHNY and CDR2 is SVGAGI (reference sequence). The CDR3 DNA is TGTGCCAGCAGTTACGGGCCCATTTACAATGAGCAGTTCTTC. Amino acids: CASSYGPIYNEQFF.

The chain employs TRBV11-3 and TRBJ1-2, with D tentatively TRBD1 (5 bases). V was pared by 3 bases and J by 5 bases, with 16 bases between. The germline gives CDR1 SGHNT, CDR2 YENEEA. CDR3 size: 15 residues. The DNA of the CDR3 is TGTGCCAGCAGCTTTACGACAGTAGGACCGTATGGCTACACCTTC. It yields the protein CASSFTTVGPYGYTF.

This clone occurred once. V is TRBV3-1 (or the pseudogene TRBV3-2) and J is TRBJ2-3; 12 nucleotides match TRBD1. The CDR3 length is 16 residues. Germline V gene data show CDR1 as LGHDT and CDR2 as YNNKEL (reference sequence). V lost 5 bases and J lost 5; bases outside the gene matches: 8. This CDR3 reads CASSNGDRGREDTQYF. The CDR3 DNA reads TGTGCCAGCAGCAACGGGGACAGGGGGCGTGAAGATACGCAGTATTTT.

The CDR3 DNA reads as TGTGCCAGTAGTGAGACACGAAGCACTGAAGCTTTCTTT. Amino acid sequence: CASSETRSTEAFF. The rearrangement links TRBV19 to TRBJ1-1; D gene uncertain. CDR3 size: 13 residues. Per germline, CDR1 LNHDA and CDR2 SQIVND (reference sequence). The germline V and J ends were trimmed by 5 bases and 4 bases, with 11 bases remaining between them.